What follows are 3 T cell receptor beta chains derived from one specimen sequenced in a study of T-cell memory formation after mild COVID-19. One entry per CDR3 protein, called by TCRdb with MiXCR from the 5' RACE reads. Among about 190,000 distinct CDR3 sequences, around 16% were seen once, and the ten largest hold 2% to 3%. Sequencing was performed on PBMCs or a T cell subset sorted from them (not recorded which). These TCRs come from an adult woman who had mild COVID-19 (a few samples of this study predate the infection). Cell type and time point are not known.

In DNA form, the CDR3 reads TGTGCCAGTAGTATAGGAGGGGGGCCCTACGAGCAGTACTTC. It yields the protein CASSIGGGPYEQYF. This sequence joins TRBV19 and TRBJ2-7; D could derive from TRBD1 or TRBD2 (6 bases each). With 1 base removed from V and 2 bases from J, the gap between germline ends came to 9 bases. This CDR3 is built from 14 residues. Germline-derived CDR1 and CDR2 are LNHDA and SQIVND (reference sequence). The entire variable domain, with the rest obtained from reference TRBV19 and TRBJ2-7, is as follows: DGGITQSPKYLFRKEGQNVTLSCEQNLNHDAMYWYRQDPGQGLRLIYYSQIVNDFQKGDIAEGYSVSREKKESFPLTVTSAQKNPTAFYLCASSIGGGPYEQYFGPGTRLTVT.

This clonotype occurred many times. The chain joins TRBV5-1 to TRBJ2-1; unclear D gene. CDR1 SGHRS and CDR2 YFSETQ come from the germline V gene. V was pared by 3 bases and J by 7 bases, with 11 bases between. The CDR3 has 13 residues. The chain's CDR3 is CASSWAVANEQFF. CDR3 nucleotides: TGCGCCAGCAGCTGGGCAGTCGCGAATGAGCAGTTCTTC.

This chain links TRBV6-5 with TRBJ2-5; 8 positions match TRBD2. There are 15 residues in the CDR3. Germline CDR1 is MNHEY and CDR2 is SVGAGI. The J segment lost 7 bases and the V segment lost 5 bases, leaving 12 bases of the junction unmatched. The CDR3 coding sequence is TGTGCCAGCAGTAGGCCGGCGGGGGGTATAGGGACCCAGTACTTC. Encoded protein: CASSRPAGGIGTQYF.